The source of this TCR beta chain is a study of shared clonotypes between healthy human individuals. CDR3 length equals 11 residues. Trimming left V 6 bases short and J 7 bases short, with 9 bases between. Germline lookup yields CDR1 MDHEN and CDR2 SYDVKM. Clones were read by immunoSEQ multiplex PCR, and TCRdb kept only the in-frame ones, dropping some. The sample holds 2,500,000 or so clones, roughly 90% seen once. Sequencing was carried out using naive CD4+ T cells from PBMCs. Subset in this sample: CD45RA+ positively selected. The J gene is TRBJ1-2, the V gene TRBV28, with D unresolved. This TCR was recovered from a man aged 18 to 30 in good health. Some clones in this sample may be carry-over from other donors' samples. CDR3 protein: CASSSVSGYTF. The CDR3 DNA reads TGTGCCAGCAGCTCGGTTAGTGGCTACACCTTC.